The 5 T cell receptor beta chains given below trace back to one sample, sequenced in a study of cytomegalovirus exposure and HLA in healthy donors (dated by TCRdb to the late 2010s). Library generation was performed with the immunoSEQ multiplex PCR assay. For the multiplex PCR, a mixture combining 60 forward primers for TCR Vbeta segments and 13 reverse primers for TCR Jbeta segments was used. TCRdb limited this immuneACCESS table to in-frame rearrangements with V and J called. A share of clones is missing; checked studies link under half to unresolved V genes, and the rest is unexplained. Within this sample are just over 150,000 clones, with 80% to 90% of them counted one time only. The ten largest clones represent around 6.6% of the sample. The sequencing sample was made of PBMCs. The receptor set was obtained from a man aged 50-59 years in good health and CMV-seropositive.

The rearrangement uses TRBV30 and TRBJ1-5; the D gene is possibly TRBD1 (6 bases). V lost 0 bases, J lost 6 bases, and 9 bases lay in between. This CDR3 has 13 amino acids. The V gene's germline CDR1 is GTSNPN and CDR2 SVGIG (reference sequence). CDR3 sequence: CAWSVIQGQPQHF. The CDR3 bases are TGTGCCTGGAGTGTAATACAGGGTCAGCCCCAGCATTTT. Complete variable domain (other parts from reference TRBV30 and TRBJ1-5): SQTIHQWPATLVQPVGSPLSLECTVEGTSNPNLYWYRQAAGRGLQLLFYSVGIGQISSEVPQNLSASRPQDRQFILSSKKLLLSDSGFYLCAWSVIQGQPQHFGDGTRLSIL.

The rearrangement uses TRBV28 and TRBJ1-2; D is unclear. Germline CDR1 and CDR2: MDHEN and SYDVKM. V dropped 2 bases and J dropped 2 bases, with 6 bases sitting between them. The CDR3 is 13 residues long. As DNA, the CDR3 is TGTGCCAGCAGTTTACTCAGGAACTATGGCTACACCTTC. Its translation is CASSLLRNYGYTF.

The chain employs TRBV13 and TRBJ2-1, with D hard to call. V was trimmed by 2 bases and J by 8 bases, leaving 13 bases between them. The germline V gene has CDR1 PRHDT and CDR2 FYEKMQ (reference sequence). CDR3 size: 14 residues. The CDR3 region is CASSLLGPQDEQFF. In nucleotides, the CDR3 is TGTGCCAGCAGCTTACTCGGTCCCCAAGATGAGCAGTTCTTC.

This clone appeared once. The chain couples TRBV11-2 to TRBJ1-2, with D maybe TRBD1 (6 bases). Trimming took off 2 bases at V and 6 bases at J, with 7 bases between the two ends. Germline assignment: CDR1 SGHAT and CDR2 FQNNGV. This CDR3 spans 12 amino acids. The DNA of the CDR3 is TGTGCCAGCAGCTTACACAGGGATGGCTACACCTTC. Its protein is CASSLHRDGYTF.

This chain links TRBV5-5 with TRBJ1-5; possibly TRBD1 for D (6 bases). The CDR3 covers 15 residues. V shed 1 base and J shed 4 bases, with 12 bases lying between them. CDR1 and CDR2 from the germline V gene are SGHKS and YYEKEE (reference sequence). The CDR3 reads CASSLFAGANQPQHF. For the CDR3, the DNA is TGTGCCAGCAGCTTGTTCGCGGGGGCGAATCAGCCCCAGCATTTT.